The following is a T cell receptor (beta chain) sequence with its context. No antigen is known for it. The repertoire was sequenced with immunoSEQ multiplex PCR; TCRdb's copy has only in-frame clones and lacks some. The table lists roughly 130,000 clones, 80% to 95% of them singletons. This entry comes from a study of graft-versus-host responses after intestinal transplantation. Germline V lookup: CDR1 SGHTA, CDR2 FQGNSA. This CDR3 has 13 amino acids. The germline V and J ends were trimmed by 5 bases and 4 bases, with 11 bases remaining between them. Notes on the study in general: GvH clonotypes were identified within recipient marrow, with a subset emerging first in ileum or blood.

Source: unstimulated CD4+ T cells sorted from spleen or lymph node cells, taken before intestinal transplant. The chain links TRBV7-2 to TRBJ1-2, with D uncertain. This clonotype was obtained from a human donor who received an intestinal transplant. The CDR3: CASSPSGGYGYTF. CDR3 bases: TGTGCCAGCAGCCCCTCAGGAGGCTATGGCTACACCTTC.